This T cell receptor (beta chain) was obtained from a study of blood T cell dynamics during melanoma immunotherapy. Repertoires were generated with immunoSEQ multiplex PCR, while TCRdb's copy carries only in-frame clones and drops some. The profile covers about 10,000 clones, with less than 90% appearing a single time and 4% taken by the ten largest. From germline, CDR1 is MGHDK and CDR2 SYGVNS. Trimming took off 6 bases at V and 5 bases at J, with 10 bases between the two ends. This CDR3 region has 12 residues. Noted time point: week 3, after first cycle of checkpoint inhibitor. Sequencing used blood, obtained from a patient treated with checkpoint blockade. The rearrangement links TRBV25-1 to TRBJ2-5, with D possibly being TRBD2 (5 bases). The origin of this receptor is a human donor with melanoma. The CDR3 is CASSGVGETQYF. CDR3 bases: TGTGCCAGCAGCGGGGTGGGCGAGACCCAGTACTTC.